This T cell receptor beta chain was identified in a study of CD8+CD57+ T cells in acquired aplastic anemia. About the research overall: Sorted CD4+ and CD8+ cell DNA averaged approximately 3.4 ug. Roughly 9.9 million reads, on average, were obtained for CD4+ cells from healthy donors.

Profiling that covered TCR beta VDJ and CDR3 relied on genomic DNA as its template. One entry per CDR3 protein results from TCRdb running MiXCR on the reads. The sample shows around 150,000 distinct CDR3 sequences, roughly 40% of them seen only once. The CDR3 totals 12 residues. The V gene's germline CDR1 is SGHTA and CDR2 FQGTGA. Study-level points and caveats: No significant difference in CD8+ Simpson's diversity was found between patients and controls.

In regard to this clonotype: Antigen unknown. A read error may produce the germline difference seen at one junction end.

The sequence was obtained from a human donor in good health. The chain has TRBV7-3 and TRBJ2-5, with D tentatively TRBD2 (5 bases). Sequencing used sorted CD4+, CD8+, or CD8+CD57+ T cells (not recorded which) from PBMCs. This CDR3 reads CASSLWEETQYF. CDR3 coding DNA: TGTGCCAGTAGCTTATGGGAGGAGACCCAGTACTTC. Full variable domain (outside the CDR3, taken from reference TRBV7-3 and TRBJ2-5): GAGVSQTPSNKVTEKGKYVELRCDPISGHTALYWYRQSLGQGPEFLIYFQGTGAADDSGLPNDRFFAVRPEGSVSTLKIQRTERGDSAVYLCASSLWEETQYFGPGTRLLVL.